This TCR beta chain is from a study of molecular identifiers for immune sequencing clone quantification. Findings and caveats of the study: Single-cell amounts of spiked Jurkat TCR RNA were reportedly detectable among roughly 1 million naive cells.

Notes on this clonotype: Its specificity is unknown.

TCRdb passed the PCR reads through MiXCR, listing each CDR3 protein once. The sample lists about 640,000 distinct CDR3 sequences; 15% to 20% were seen once. The length of the CDR3 is 13 residues. V gave up 5 bases and J gave up 8 bases, with 13 bases separating them. Germline values: CDR1 LNHDA, CDR2 SQIVND (reference sequence). V is TRBV19 and J is TRBJ2-1, with D perhaps being TRBD1 or TRBD2 (5 bases each). Sequencing was performed on naive CD8+ T cells from blood, with Jurkat cell RNA spiked in. Subset here: FACS-sorted CD8+CD4-CCR7+CD45RA+ naive T cells. This TCR derives from a human donor in good health. Some libraries in this study had Jurkat cell RNA spiked in. The CDR3 is CASSAGTDHEQFF. The CDR3 DNA follows: TGTGCCAGTAGTGCCGGGACCGACCATGAGCAGTTCTTC.